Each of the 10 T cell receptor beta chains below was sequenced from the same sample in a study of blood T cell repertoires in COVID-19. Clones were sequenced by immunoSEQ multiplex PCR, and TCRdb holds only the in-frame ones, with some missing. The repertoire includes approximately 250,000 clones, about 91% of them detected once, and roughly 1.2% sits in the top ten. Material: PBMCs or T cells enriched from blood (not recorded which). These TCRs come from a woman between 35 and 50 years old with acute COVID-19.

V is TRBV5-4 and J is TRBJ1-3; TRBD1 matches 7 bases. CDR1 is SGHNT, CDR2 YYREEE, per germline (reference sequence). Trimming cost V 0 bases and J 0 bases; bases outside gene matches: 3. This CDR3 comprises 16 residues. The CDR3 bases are TGTGCCAGCAGCTTGGTAGCAGGGGGCTCTGGAAACACCATATATTTT. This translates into CASSLVAGGSGNTIYF.

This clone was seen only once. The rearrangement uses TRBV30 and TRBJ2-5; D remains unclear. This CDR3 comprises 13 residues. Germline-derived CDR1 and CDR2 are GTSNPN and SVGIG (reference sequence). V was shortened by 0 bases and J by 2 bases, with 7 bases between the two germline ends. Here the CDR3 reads CAWSVRLQETQYF. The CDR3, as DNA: TGTGCCTGGAGTGTCAGGCTACAAGAGACCCAGTACTTC.

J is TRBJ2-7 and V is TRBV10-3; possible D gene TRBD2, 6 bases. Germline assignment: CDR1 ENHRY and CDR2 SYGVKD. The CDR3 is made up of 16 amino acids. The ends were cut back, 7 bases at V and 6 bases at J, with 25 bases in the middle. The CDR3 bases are TGTGCCATCACCGAAGGATTAGCGGTTTCTTATGGCGAGCAGTACTTC. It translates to CAITEGLAVSYGEQYF.

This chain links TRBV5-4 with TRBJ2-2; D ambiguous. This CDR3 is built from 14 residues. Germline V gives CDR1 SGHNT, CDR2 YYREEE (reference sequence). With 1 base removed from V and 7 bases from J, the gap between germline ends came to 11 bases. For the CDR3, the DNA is TGTGCCAGCAGCTTGCCGGGTTATGGCGGGGAGCTGTTTTTT. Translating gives CASSLPGYGGELFF.

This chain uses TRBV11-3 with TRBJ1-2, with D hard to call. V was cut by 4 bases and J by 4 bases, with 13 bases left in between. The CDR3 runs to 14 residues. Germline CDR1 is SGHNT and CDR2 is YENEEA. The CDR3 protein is CASSSRTGSYGYTF. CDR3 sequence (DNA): TGTGCCAGCAGCTCCCGGACGGGAAGCTATGGCTACACCTTC.

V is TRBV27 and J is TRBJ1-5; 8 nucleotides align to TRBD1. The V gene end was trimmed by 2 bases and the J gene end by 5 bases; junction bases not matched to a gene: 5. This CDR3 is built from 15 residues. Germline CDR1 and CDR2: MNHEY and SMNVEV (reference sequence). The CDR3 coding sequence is TGTGCCAGCAGTTTACTTGGACAGGGACATCAGCCCCAGCATTTT. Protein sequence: CASSLLGQGHQPQHF.

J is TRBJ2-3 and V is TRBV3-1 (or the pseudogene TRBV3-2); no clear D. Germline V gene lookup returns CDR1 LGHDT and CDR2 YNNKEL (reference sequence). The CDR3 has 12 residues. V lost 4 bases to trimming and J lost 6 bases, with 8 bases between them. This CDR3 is CASSLTLDTQYF. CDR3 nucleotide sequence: TGTGCCAGCAGCCTAACATTGGATACGCAGTATTTT.

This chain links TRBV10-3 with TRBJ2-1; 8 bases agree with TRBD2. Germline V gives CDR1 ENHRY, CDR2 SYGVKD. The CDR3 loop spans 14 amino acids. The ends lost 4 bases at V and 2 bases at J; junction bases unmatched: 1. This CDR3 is CAISASGPYNEQFF. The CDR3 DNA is TGTGCCATCAGTGCTAGCGGGCCCTACAATGAGCAGTTCTTC.

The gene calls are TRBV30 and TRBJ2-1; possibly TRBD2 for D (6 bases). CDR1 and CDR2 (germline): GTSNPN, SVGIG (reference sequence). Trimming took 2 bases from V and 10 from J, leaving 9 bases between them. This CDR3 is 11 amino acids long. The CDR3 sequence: CAWSWRVEQFF. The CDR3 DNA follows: TGTGCCTGGAGTTGGAGGGTCGAGCAGTTCTTC.

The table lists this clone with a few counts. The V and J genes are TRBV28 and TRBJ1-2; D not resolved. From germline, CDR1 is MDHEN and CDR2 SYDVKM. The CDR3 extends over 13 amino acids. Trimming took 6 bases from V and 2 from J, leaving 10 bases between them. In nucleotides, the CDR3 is TGTGCCAGCAGCCGGCGGATAAACTATGGCTACACCTTC. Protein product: CASSRRINYGYTF.